This TCR beta chain was profiled in a study of a mutant IDH1 vaccine in newly diagnosed glioma. About the study: Patients' prior therapy spanned radiotherapy, temozolomide, or both; most underwent both. Held at week 35, visit V12 was the safety follow-up, and visit V13 followed at week 47.

Time point: week 35, safety follow-up. Topical imiquimod accompanied each vaccine dose, which consisted of 300 ug of mutant IDH1 20-mer peptide. The study enrolled donors with new WHO grade 3 or 4 IDH1-mutant, ATRX-lost astrocytomas. Sequenced by immunoSEQ multiplex PCR; TCRdb stores in-frame clones only, minus some. The sample lists around 60,000 clones, roughly 79% occurring once. This CDR3 region has 15 residues. V gave up 1 base and J gave up 5 bases; unmatched junction bases: 2. The V gene's germline CDR1 is KGHSH and CDR2 LQKENI. Remarks on this clone: Antigen unknown.

This material consisted of PBMCs, taken from a glioma patient whose treatment included an IDH1 peptide vaccine. The genes are TRBV18 and TRBJ2-3; 11 bases agree with TRBD1. The sequence was obtained from a man aged 35 to 55 with glioma. The CDR3 DNA reads TGTGCCAGCTCACCACGGACAGGGGGCCAAGATACGCAGTATTTT. This gives the protein CASSPRTGGQDTQYF.